This entry describes one TCR beta chain. Its antigen is unidentified. Method: immunoSEQ multiplex PCR; TCRdb's copy keeps in-frame clones and lacks some. Among some 27,000 clones listed, approximately 77% were seen once. The entry originates in a study of T cell clonotyping in hematopoietic cell transplantation. Findings of the study overall: CD4 and CD8 repertoire contributions could not be separated without sorting. Few recipient clonotypes overlapped donors; over 95% were de novo at given depth.

The time point: recipient sample about 28 days before transplant, after cytoreduction. Recipient blood drawn about 28 days pretransplant and days 30, 100, 180 after. Trimming cost V 7 bases and J 3 bases, with 18 bases left between them. The CDR3 spans 15 residues. Germline CDR1 and CDR2: ENHRY and SYGVKD. This TCR came from a middle-aged man with acute myeloid leukemia. Some clones in this sample may be carry-over from other donors' samples. V and J are TRBV10-3 and TRBJ2-5; maybe TRBD1 (7 bases). The sample here was peripheral blood mononuclear cells, taken before stem cell transplant. CDR3 nucleotide sequence: TGTGCCATCAAAAATCAAGGGGGGACAGAAGAGACCCAGTACTTC. It translates to CAIKNQGGTEETQYF.